The rows below give T cell receptor beta chains drawn from one sample of a study of Ad26.COV2.S vaccination and SARS-CoV-2 variants. This table comes from immunoSEQ multiplex PCR, and its TCRdb copy is limited to in-frame clones, with some not included. The repertoire has some 350,000 clones, 85% to 90% of them found once; the top ten carry around 5.5%. The specimen was peripheral blood, collected in a trial of Ad26.COV2.S vaccine versus placebo. The receptors were sampled from a person between 18 and 60 years old who received the Ad26.COV2.S COVID-19 vaccine or a placebo. CDR3s include the opening cysteine and the closing phenylalanine or tryptophan. The D gene is left open where the match is weak. Clone size appears in some rows only: once, few, many, or a class for an expanded clone.

v_call	j_call	d_call	clone_size	cdr3_aa	cdr3_nt
TRBV3-1/TRBV3-2	TRBJ2-2	TRBD2	few	CASSQDWGLAGVRDTGELFF	TGTGCCAGCAGCCAAGATTGGGGACTAGCGGGAGTTAGGGACACCGGGGAGCTGTTTTTT
TRBV6-5	TRBJ2-7	.	.	CASARGNGGEQYF	TGTGCCAGCGCCAGAGGGAATGGAGGCGAGCAGTACTTC
TRBV9	TRBJ1-2	TRBD1	.	CASSPGTVLFF	TGTGCCAGCAGCCCTGGGACAGTGTTATTCTTC
TRBV4-1	TRBJ1-6	.	once	CASSQDHGNSPLHF	TGCGCCAGCAGCCAAGATCACGGAAATTCACCCCTCCACTTT
TRBV7-8	TRBJ2-7	TRBD2	.	CASSPFGTSGDPIIGQYF	TGTGCCAGCAGCCCCTTTGGGACTAGCGGGGACCCTATTATCGGGCAGTACTTC
TRBV28	TRBJ2-2	TRBD2	.	CASSFYSGTPDGELFF	TGTGCCAGCAGTTTCTATAGCGGGACACCTGATGGGGAGCTGTTTTTT
TRBV10-3	TRBJ2-1	TRBD1	.	CAISVLSGTGQFF	TGTGCCATCAGTGTTCTTTCCGGGACAGGGCAGTTCTTC
TRBV2	TRBJ1-6	.	.	CASSVSGGGSYNSPLHF	TGTGCCAGCAGTGTTTCCGGAGGGGGCTCCTATAATTCACCCCTCCACTTT
TRBV9	TRBJ2-5	TRBD2	.	CASSVTGGDETQYF	TGTGCCAGCAGCGTAACCGGGGGGGACGAGACCCAGTACTTC
TRBV7-8	TRBJ1-2	.	.	CASSLGQRYGYTF	TGTGCCAGCAGCTTAGGACAACGCTATGGCTACACCTTC
TRBV5-1	TRBJ2-7	.	.	CASSLDRSYEQYF	TGCGCCAGCAGCTTGGACAGATCCTACGAGCAGTACTTC
TRBV7-6	TRBJ1-2	.	.	CASSSSEDYGYTF	TGTGCCAGCAGCTCCTCAGAGGACTATGGCTACACCTTC
TRBV7-8	TRBJ2-5	TRBD2	once	CASSLGNGLAGPETQYF	TGTGCCAGCAGCTTAGGGAACGGACTAGCGGGACCAGAGACCCAGTACTTC
TRBV5-1	TRBJ1-1	.	.	CASSGRKKQRNITNMNTEAFF	TGCGCCAGCAGCGGGCGGAAAAAACAGCGAAATATAACTAACATGAACACTGAAGCTTTCTTT
TRBV18	TRBJ2-1	TRBD2	.	CASSPPSSGRNEQFF	TGTGCCAGCTCACCTCCGTCTAGCGGTAGGAATGAGCAGTTCTTC
TRBV7-7	TRBJ2-5	TRBD2	.	CASSLGLAGGETQYF	TGTGCCAGCAGCTTAGGTCTAGCGGGAGGGGAGACCCAGTACTTC
TRBV6-6	TRBJ2-3	.	.	CASSYDARKTDTQYF	TGTGCCAGCAGCTATGACGCGAGAAAGACAGATACGCAGTATTTT
TRBV14	TRBJ1-1	.	.	CASSLGARNLGNTEAFF	TGTGCCAGCAGCCTAGGGGCAAGGAATTTGGGGAACACTGAAGCTTTCTTT
TRBV6-5	TRBJ1-2	.	.	CASSFVSDHPYGYTF	TGTGCCAGCAGTTTCGTTTCTGACCACCCTTATGGCTACACCTTC
TRBV15	TRBJ1-5	.	few	CATSPWRSNQPQHF	TGTGCCACCAGCCCCTGGAGAAGCAATCAGCCCCAGCATTTT
TRBV15	TRBJ1-5	TRBD1	few	CATSLTILRDREANQPQHF	TGTGCCACCAGCCTTACCATCCTCCGGGACAGGGAAGCGAATCAGCCCCAGCATTTT
TRBV4-3	TRBJ1-5	.	.	CASSQDGAGSGQPQHF	TGCGCCAGCAGCCAAGACGGGGCAGGGTCGGGTCAGCCCCAGCATTTT
TRBV5-1	TRBJ2-3	.	.	CASSLAGGPITDTQYF	TGCGCCAGCAGCTTGGCCGGCGGACCTATCACAGATACGCAGTATTTT
TRBV13	TRBJ2-2	TRBD2	.	CASSNTRTSGFGTGELFF	TGTGCCAGCAGCAACACCCGGACTAGCGGGTTCGGCACCGGGGAGCTGTTTTTT
TRBV19	TRBJ1-1	.	.	CASSRDRGANTEAFF	TGTGCCAGTAGCCGTGATAGGGGGGCGAACACTGAAGCTTTCTTT
TRBV9	TRBJ1-5	TRBD1	.	CASNRQGMSNQPQHF	TGTGCCAGCAACCGACAGGGGATGAGCAATCAGCCCCAGCATTTT
TRBV19	TRBJ2-1	.	.	CASEDGRSYNEQFF	TGTGCCAGTGAGGACGGACGCTCCTACAATGAGCAGTTCTTC
TRBV6-5	TRBJ2-2	.	.	CASSYRFDAGELFF	TGTGCCAGCAGTTACAGGTTCGATGCCGGGGAGCTGTTTTTT
TRBV5-5	TRBJ1-1	.	once	CASSLGEGTEAFF	TGTGCCAGCAGCTTGGGGGAGGGCACTGAAGCTTTCTTT
TRBV7-2	TRBJ1-5	.	.	CASSLVAGGSQPQHF	TGTGCCAGCAGCTTAGTAGCTGGGGGGAGTCAGCCCCAGCATTTT
TRBV4-3	TRBJ2-1	TRBD1	.	CASSQQWDRSIDEQFF	TGCGCCAGCAGCCAGCAGTGGGACAGGAGTATCGATGAGCAGTTCTTC
TRBV19	TRBJ2-1	.	.	CASSPVGFPSYNEQFF	TGTGCCAGTAGCCCTGTAGGATTTCCCTCCTACAATGAGCAGTTCTTC
TRBV27	TRBJ1-1	.	.	CASSSHLTYGTEAFF	TGTGCCAGCAGTTCCCACCTCACATACGGCACTGAAGCTTTCTTT
TRBV2	TRBJ1-1	.	few	CASEEDTRGTEAFF	TGTGCCAGCGAGGAGGACACCCGAGGGACTGAAGCTTTCTTT
TRBV10-3	TRBJ1-1	TRBD1	.	CAISEWDRGAFF	TGTGCCATCAGTGAGTGGGACAGGGGAGCTTTCTTT
TRBV4-3	TRBJ2-1	.	few	CASSQDFWADEQFF	TGCGCCAGCAGCCAAGACTTCTGGGCGGATGAGCAGTTCTTC
TRBV30	TRBJ1-2	.	.	CAWAGGNYGYTF	TGTGCCTGGGCAGGCGGTAACTATGGCTACACCTTC
TRBV27	TRBJ2-3	TRBD2	.	CASSSLGVAGGSRASTDTQYF	TGTGCCAGCAGTTCCCTCGGGGTAGCGGGAGGGAGTAGAGCTAGCACAGATACGCAGTATTTT
TRBV14	TRBJ1-2	TRBD1	.	CASSLPGQIIRGYTF	TGTGCCAGCAGCCTTCCGGGACAGATTATTCGTGGCTACACCTTC
TRBV4-1	TRBJ1-5	.	.	CASSGEQGSNQPQHF	TGCGCCAGCAGCGGGGAACAGGGATCCAATCAGCCCCAGCATTTT
TRBV7-6	TRBJ2-1	TRBD2	.	CASSPAGGPYNEQFF	TGTGCCAGCAGCCCGGCGGGGGGGCCTTACAATGAGCAGTTCTTC
TRBV12-3/TRBV12-4	TRBJ1-2	.	.	CASSLKGNYGYTF	TGTGCCAGCAGTTTAAAAGGGAACTATGGCTACACCTTC
TRBV4-3	TRBJ1-2	.	.	CASSQEWRQPYGYTF	TGCGCCAGCAGCCAAGAATGGCGGCAGCCCTATGGCTACACCTTC
TRBV3-1/TRBV3-2	TRBJ2-5	.	.	CASRHSTSGIETQYF	TGTGCCAGCAGACATTCCACGTCGGGTATAGAGACCCAGTACTTC
TRBV25-1	TRBJ2-2	TRBD2	.	CASSISGGGELFF	TGTGCCAGCAGCATTAGCGGGGGCGGGGAGCTGTTTTTT
TRBV27	TRBJ2-2	.	.	CASSLSSQGNTGELFF	TGTGCCAGCAGTTTATCATCACAGGGGAACACCGGGGAGCTGTTTTTT
TRBV30	TRBJ1-1	.	once	CAWRGRVNTEAFF	TGTGCCTGGAGGGGGAGAGTGAACACTGAAGCTTTCTTT
TRBV24-1	TRBJ1-6	.	.	CATSDYTLYLDRMRRSPLHF	TGTGCCACCAGTGATTATACGCTCTATCTGGACAGAATGCGAAGATCACCCCTCCACTTT
TRBV5-1	TRBJ2-1	TRBD2	.	CASSLGAGAGDEQFF	TGCGCCAGCAGCTTGGGAGCGGGAGCTGGAGATGAGCAGTTCTTC
TRBV28	TRBJ1-6	.	.	CASSSRALYNSPLHF	TGTGCCAGCAGCTCCCGGGCTCTCTATAATTCACCCCTCCACTTT